Listed here are 18 T cell receptor beta chains from one sample, sequenced in a study of T cell clonality in common variable immunodeficiency. Method: immunoSEQ multiplex PCR; TCRdb's copy keeps in-frame clones and lacks some. The data list 45,000 to 55,000 clones, none observed once; 4.5% to 5.5% falls to the top ten. Sequences were obtained from peripheral blood mononuclear cells. The receptor set was obtained from a person aged 18 to 75 in good health.

This clone occurred many times. The read ends 3 residues shy of where the CDR3 ends; the end is completed using the germline J gene. J is TRBJ2-5 and V is TRBV29-1; 7 bases map to TRBD2. V gave up 2 bases and J gave up 5 bases; unmatched junction bases: 11. CDR1 is SQVTM and CDR2 is ANQGSEA in the germline V gene. This CDR3 has 15 amino acids. CDR3 DNA (partial): TGCAGCGTTGAACCCCCGCGGGAGTTGGGGGAGACC. This translates into CSVEPPRELGET. From start to end, the CDR3 is CSVEPPRELGETQYF.

This clone was observed many times. The sequenced fragment ends 3 residues before the CDR3 boundary, so the rest is inferred from the germline J gene. The chain has TRBV28 and TRBJ2-7; 7 bases fit TRBD1. The V segment lost 5 bases and the J segment 4 bases; nucleotides outside the gene matches: 17. This CDR3 region has 17 residues. Germline V gene sequence: CDR1 MDHEN, CDR2 SYDVKM. CDR3 bases read: TGTGCCAGCAGTGATCGTAAAAAACCGGGACAGCTATACGAG. It specifies CASSDRKKPGQLYE. The entire CDR3 is CASSDRKKPGQLYEQYF.

This clone was seen at least ten times. Read coverage stops 3 residues before the CDR3 terminus; the germline J gene supplies the remainder. This chain links TRBV11-3 with TRBJ1-1; no firm D call. CDR1 and CDR2 from the germline V gene are SGHNT and YENEEA. V lost 1 base, J lost 3 bases, and 6 bases lay in between. The CDR3 covers 13 residues. CDR3 loop: CASSLVADTEAFF. Partial CDR3 DNA: TGTGCCAGCAGCTTAGTCGCGGACACTGAA.

This clone was recorded at least ten times. The CDR3 extends 3 residues past the end of the read, so its final part is completed from the germline J gene. This rearrangement joins TRBV19 to TRBJ1-5; 7 bases are a match to TRBD1. The CDR3 runs 16 residues. The ends lost 5 bases at V and 2 bases at J; junction bases unmatched: 9. Germline-derived CDR1 and CDR2 are LNHDA and SQIVND (reference sequence). The DNA read from the CDR3 is TGTGCCAGTAGTGCCGACAGGGCTTTAGGCAATCAGCCC. Translation: CASSADRALGNQP. The whole CDR3 reads CASSADRALGNQPQHF.

This clone was counted at least ten times. Read coverage stops 3 residues before the CDR3 terminus; the germline J gene supplies the remainder. The chain combines TRBV5-1 with TRBJ1-1; D remains ambiguous. With 3 bases removed from V and 6 bases from J, the gap between germline ends came to 18 bases. The CDR3 loop spans 15 amino acids. The germline V gene has CDR1 SGHRS and CDR2 YFSETQ. The CDR3 spells CASSSNTLVASEAFF. The part of the CDR3 DNA that was read is TGCGCCAGCAGCTCCAATACCCTAGTAGCCTCTGAA.

Many counts were recorded for this clone. Sequencing ends 3 residues short of the CDR3 end; the germline J gene provides the rest. The rearrangement joins TRBV20-1 to TRBJ1-5, with 8 bases identical to TRBD1. Looked up from germline, CDR1 is DFQATT and CDR2 is SNEGSKA (reference sequence). There are 14 residues in the CDR3. Trimming cost V 6 bases and J 6 bases; bases outside gene matches: 10. CDR3 protein: CSAKDRVRGQPQHF. The DNA read from the CDR3 is TGCAGTGCAAAGGACAGGGTGCGAGGTCAGCCC.

This clone has ten or more counts. The read halts 3 residues ahead of the CDR3 end, with the missing end drawn from the germline J gene. The chain is built from TRBV6-2 or TRBV6-3 and TRBJ2-5; the D gene is possibly TRBD1 (6 bases). Germline V gives CDR1 MNHEY, CDR2 SVGEGT. The CDR3 runs 15 residues. Trimming took off 1 base at V and 2 bases at J, with 11 bases between the two ends. The CDR3 here is CASSYLQGLQETQYF. The part of the CDR3 DNA that was read is TGTGCCAGCAGTTACTTACAGGGCCTACAAGAGACC.

Many counts were recorded for this clone. Read sequence stops 3 residues before the CDR3 end, and the germline J gene provides the missing end. This chain connects TRBV20-1 to TRBJ2-1, with 7 positions matching TRBD2. Losses at the gene ends were 2 bases for V and 9 bases for J; bases not matched to a gene: 7. This CDR3 contains 13 residues. The germline V gene encodes CDR1 DFQATT and CDR2 SNEGSKA (reference sequence). Incomplete CDR3 DNA: TGCAGTGCTAGATGGAGCGGGATGTCTGAG. Translated, it gives CSARWSGMSE. The whole CDR3 sequence reads CSARWSGMSEQFF.

This clone showed up many times. Coverage ceases 3 residues before the CDR3 finishes, and the germline J gene fills in the end. The genes are TRBV19 and TRBJ2-1, with D possibly being TRBD1 (5 bases). V was pared by 3 bases and J by 5 bases, with 8 bases between. CDR1 and CDR2 (germline): LNHDA, SQIVND (reference sequence). There are 13 residues in the CDR3. The CDR3 bases that were read are TGTGCCAGTAGTATTACCAGGGACAATGAG. Translated: CASSITRDNE. The whole CDR3 reads CASSITRDNEQFF.

This clone was seen repeatedly, ten times or more. Sequencing ends 3 residues short of the CDR3 end; the germline J gene provides the rest. The rearrangement links TRBV20-1 to TRBJ2-3; a weak D match, TRBD2 (5 bases). CDR1 is DFQATT and CDR2 is SNEGSKA in the germline V gene (reference sequence). This CDR3 spans 17 amino acids. Between the trimmed V and J ends, which lost 1 base and 6 bases, there was a span of 23 bases. Here the CDR3 reads CSARVRTTTIRVDTQYF. CDR3 DNA, as far as it was read: TGCAGTGCTAGAGTCAGGACGACTACTATAAGGGTGGATACG.

This clone has at least ten counts. The read ends 3 residues before the CDR3 terminus; that terminus is restored from the germline J gene. V is TRBV20-1 and J is TRBJ2-1, with 7 bases matching TRBD2. The germline V gene has CDR1 DFQATT and CDR2 SNEGSKA (reference sequence). The CDR3 has 15 amino acids. V shed 5 bases, J shed 0 bases, and the junction held 7 bases outside the gene matches. The CDR3 loop reads CSAAPRLASYNEQFF. The sequenced CDR3 bases are TGCAGTGCTGCCCCGAGACTAGCCTCCTACAATGAG.

This clone appeared many times. The CDR3 extends 3 residues past the end of the read, so its final part is completed from the germline J gene. The chain links TRBV5-1 to TRBJ1-3; 7 bases match TRBD1. This CDR3 has 14 amino acids. Trimming at V came to 4 bases and at J to 6 bases, leaving 7 bases not matched to a gene. CDR1 and CDR2 (germline): SGHRS, YFSETQ. CDR3 DNA, as far as it was read: TGCGCCAGCAGCCAAGGGGACAGCCAAAACACC. It is translated as CASSQGDSQNT. The whole CDR3 reads CASSQGDSQNTIYF.

Worth noting for this clone: The sequenced fragment ends 3 residues before the CDR3 boundary, so the rest is inferred from the germline J gene. The rearrangement joins TRBV7-2 to TRBJ1-5; 7 bases match TRBD1. This CDR3 comprises 15 residues. The trim removed 0 bases at V and 7 bases at J, leaving 6 bases unmatched. Germline V gives CDR1 SGHTA, CDR2 FQGNSA. CDR3 amino acids: CASSLATGQGQPQHF. Incomplete CDR3 DNA: TGTGCCAGCAGCTTAGCGACAGGGCAAGGGCAGCCC.

There are many counts of this clone. Read coverage stops 3 residues before the CDR3 terminus; the germline J gene supplies the remainder. V and J are TRBV20-1 and TRBJ2-7; TRBD2 agrees at 11 bases. CDR1 is DFQATT, CDR2 SNEGSKA, per germline (reference sequence). This CDR3 spans 17 amino acids. The V and J ends lost 1 base and 2 bases, in that order; junction bases with no gene match: 10. This CDR3 is CSARAFGLAGGAYEQYF. Partial CDR3 DNA: TGCAGTGCTAGAGCGTTCGGTCTAGCGGGAGGCGCCTACGAG.

This clone was seen many times. Read sequence stops 3 residues before the CDR3 end, and the germline J gene provides the missing end. The chain joins TRBV20-1 to TRBJ1-1; the D gene is possibly TRBD1 (5 bases). Germline V lookup: CDR1 DFQATT, CDR2 SNEGSKA (reference sequence). The length of the CDR3 is 14 residues. The CDR3 is CSPSGAGENTEAFF. The sequenced part of the CDR3 DNA is TGCAGCCCCAGCGGGGCGGGTGAGAACACTGAA.

Many counts were recorded for this clone. The read falls 3 residues short of the CDR3 end, and the missing part is taken from the germline J gene. V and J are TRBV27 and TRBJ2-1, with D possibly being TRBD1 (6 bases). CDR3 length: 14 residues. CDR1 is MNHEY and CDR2 is SMNVEV in the germline V gene (reference sequence). Trimming left V 5 bases short and J 6 bases short, with 14 bases between. Partial CDR3 DNA: TGTGCCAGCAGTCGACCCGGGACACGCAATGAG. Translating it yields CASSRPGTRNE. The complete CDR3 protein is CASSRPGTRNEQFF.

This clone has at least ten counts. The read is 3 residues too short to cover the CDR3 end, so that end is filled in from the germline J gene. V usage is TRBV5-1 and J usage is TRBJ1-3; possibly TRBD1 for D (5 bases). Trimming cost V 4 bases and J 8 bases, with 13 bases left between them. This CDR3 is built from 13 residues. Germline V gives CDR1 SGHRS, CDR2 YFSETQ. CDR3 DNA (partial): TGCGCCAGCAGCGTAGACTGGGGGGACACC. It codes for CASSVDWGDT. The entire CDR3 is CASSVDWGDTIYF.

With respect to this clone: The CDR3 is cut off 3 residues early in the read; its end comes from the germline J gene. The J gene is TRBJ1-2, the V gene TRBV10-2; D unresolved. The CDR3 sequence is 15 residues long. CDR1 and CDR2 (germline): WSHSY, SAAADI. Trimming left V 4 bases short and J 6 bases short, with 18 bases between. The sequenced CDR3 bases are TGCGCCAGCAGTGGGTTAGGGCGTAAGAAGAATGGC. Translating it yields CASSGLGRKKNG. The entire CDR3 protein is CASSGLGRKKNGYTF.